This note documents a single T cell receptor beta chain sequence. Its recognized antigen is unknown. No much larger clone exists at a distance of one base, and base qualities are not known. Stable Graves' hyperthyroidism was defined as no progression to ophthalmopathy during 18 months of follow-up. The hyperthyroidism patients were between 18 and 65 years old and newly diagnosed, with a disease duration of less than 2 months. Patients with uncontrolled infections, other autoimmune diseases, pregnancy or lactation were excluded. Diagnoses relied on clinical symptoms, serum thyroxine and TRAb, thyroid ultrasound and orbital computed tomography. Total RNA was extracted using Trizol reagent, and RNA quality was assessed on an Agilent 2100 Bioanalyzer. Amplification of TCR beta CDR3 regions was carried out from RNA transcripts. For the first round of RT-PCR on the TCR CDR3, the HTBI primer set was used together with the Qiagen OneStep RT-PCR kit. A second multiplex PCR round built the libraries, followed by size selection and purification. Sequencing of the libraries was done on an Illumina HiSeq2000 using paired-end 100 bp reads. The study's own analysis went as follows. SOAPnuke was used to process the raw data, removing reads that contained adapters or uncalled bases, had a mean Phred below 15, or lacked an exact match to the constant primer or identifier. COPE v1.2.5 was used to merge the high-quality paired reads, and each unique nucleotide sequence was defined as a clonotype. MiTCR v1.1 was used to align clonotypes to the IMGT TRBV, TRBD and TRBJ reference segments. The analysis was restricted to V-J combinations with a frequency above 0.0001, which together covered 99% to 99.2% of the repertoires. The TCS score was defined as the ratio of F50 (clonal expansion) to E x V (chaos), calculated using BLOSUM62-based TCRdist between CDR3 peptides within each V-J. Welch's t-statistics and random forest reduced roughly 540 V-J features to 13, which were used in a naive Bayes classifier (R e1071). The public reads were run again by TCRdb, first through fastp at Q25 and then through MiXCR, and only productive beta chains were kept. CDR3 protein sequences are deduplicated, and each keeps its most common genes and DNA. None of the V and J calls come from the authors' own analysis; TCRdb made them. The sample profile shows about 540,000 distinct CDR3 sequences; 46% of them were found once. 6.5% to 9% of the sample rests with the top ten.

The sample comes from a study of T cells in Graves' hyperthyroidism and ophthalmopathy (dated by TCRdb to between 2017 and 2020). Notes on the research overall: To identify TCR V-J signatures that set the groups apart, the researchers used a discovery cohort of 100 or so patients, made up of 40 to 45 with Graves' ophthalmopathy and approximately 57 with stable Graves' hyperthyroidism. The 95 to 100 discovery patients were divided at random into training and test sets in a 7:3 ratio. TCR Vbeta CDR3 sequencing of 140 or so peripheral blood samples (43 ophthalmopathy, around 80 hyperthyroidism and around 17 progressor patients) is reported in the paper. Following sampling, methimazole starting at 30 mg daily was given to hyperthyroidism patients, and high-dose intravenous methylprednisolone was given to ophthalmopathy patients. In roughly six Graves' hyperthyroidism patients, the study also compared T-cell repertoires from thyroid tissue with T-cell repertoires from blood. An independent validation cohort of some 18 hyperthyroidism patients and approximately 15 patients who later progressed to ophthalmopathy tested prospective prediction of ophthalmopathy. Beyond this particular receptor, the publication reports: In validation, the model predicted progression to ophthalmopathy with 55% to 71% sensitivity and 72% to 85% specificity, a median of about 6.7 months before onset. No statistical method was used to set the sample size in advance, and investigators knew the group allocation. Most expanded thyroid clonotypes (frequency above 0.001) were also detected in blood, a finding suggesting that blood repertoires may reflect thyroid immune responses. A model built on a 13 V-J signature distinguished ophthalmopathy from stable hyperthyroidism, reaching 85% to 90% sensitivity and about 81% specificity in cross-validation and 80%/75% in testing.

The sequence came from a woman between 18 and 29 years old with Graves' hyperthyroidism. Donor details come from another sample of the same person, matched by shared clones. Material: peripheral blood or thyroid tissue (not recorded which).

The sequenced DNA is TGTGCCAGCAGCTTACCCCTAGCGGGAGTGAGCTCCTACGAGCAGTACTTC. Its protein product is CASSLPLAGVSSYEQYF. The sequence links TRBV7-2 to TRBJ2-7, with 10 bases aligning to TRBD2. Including cysteine and phenylalanine, the CDR3 has 17 amino acids. CDR3 DNA only is kept here, 51 bases in frame from base 1. Clipping removes 2 bases from V and 0 bases from J, with 7 as the unmatched junction base count. From the germline V gene, CDR1 is SGHTA and CDR2 is FQGNSA.